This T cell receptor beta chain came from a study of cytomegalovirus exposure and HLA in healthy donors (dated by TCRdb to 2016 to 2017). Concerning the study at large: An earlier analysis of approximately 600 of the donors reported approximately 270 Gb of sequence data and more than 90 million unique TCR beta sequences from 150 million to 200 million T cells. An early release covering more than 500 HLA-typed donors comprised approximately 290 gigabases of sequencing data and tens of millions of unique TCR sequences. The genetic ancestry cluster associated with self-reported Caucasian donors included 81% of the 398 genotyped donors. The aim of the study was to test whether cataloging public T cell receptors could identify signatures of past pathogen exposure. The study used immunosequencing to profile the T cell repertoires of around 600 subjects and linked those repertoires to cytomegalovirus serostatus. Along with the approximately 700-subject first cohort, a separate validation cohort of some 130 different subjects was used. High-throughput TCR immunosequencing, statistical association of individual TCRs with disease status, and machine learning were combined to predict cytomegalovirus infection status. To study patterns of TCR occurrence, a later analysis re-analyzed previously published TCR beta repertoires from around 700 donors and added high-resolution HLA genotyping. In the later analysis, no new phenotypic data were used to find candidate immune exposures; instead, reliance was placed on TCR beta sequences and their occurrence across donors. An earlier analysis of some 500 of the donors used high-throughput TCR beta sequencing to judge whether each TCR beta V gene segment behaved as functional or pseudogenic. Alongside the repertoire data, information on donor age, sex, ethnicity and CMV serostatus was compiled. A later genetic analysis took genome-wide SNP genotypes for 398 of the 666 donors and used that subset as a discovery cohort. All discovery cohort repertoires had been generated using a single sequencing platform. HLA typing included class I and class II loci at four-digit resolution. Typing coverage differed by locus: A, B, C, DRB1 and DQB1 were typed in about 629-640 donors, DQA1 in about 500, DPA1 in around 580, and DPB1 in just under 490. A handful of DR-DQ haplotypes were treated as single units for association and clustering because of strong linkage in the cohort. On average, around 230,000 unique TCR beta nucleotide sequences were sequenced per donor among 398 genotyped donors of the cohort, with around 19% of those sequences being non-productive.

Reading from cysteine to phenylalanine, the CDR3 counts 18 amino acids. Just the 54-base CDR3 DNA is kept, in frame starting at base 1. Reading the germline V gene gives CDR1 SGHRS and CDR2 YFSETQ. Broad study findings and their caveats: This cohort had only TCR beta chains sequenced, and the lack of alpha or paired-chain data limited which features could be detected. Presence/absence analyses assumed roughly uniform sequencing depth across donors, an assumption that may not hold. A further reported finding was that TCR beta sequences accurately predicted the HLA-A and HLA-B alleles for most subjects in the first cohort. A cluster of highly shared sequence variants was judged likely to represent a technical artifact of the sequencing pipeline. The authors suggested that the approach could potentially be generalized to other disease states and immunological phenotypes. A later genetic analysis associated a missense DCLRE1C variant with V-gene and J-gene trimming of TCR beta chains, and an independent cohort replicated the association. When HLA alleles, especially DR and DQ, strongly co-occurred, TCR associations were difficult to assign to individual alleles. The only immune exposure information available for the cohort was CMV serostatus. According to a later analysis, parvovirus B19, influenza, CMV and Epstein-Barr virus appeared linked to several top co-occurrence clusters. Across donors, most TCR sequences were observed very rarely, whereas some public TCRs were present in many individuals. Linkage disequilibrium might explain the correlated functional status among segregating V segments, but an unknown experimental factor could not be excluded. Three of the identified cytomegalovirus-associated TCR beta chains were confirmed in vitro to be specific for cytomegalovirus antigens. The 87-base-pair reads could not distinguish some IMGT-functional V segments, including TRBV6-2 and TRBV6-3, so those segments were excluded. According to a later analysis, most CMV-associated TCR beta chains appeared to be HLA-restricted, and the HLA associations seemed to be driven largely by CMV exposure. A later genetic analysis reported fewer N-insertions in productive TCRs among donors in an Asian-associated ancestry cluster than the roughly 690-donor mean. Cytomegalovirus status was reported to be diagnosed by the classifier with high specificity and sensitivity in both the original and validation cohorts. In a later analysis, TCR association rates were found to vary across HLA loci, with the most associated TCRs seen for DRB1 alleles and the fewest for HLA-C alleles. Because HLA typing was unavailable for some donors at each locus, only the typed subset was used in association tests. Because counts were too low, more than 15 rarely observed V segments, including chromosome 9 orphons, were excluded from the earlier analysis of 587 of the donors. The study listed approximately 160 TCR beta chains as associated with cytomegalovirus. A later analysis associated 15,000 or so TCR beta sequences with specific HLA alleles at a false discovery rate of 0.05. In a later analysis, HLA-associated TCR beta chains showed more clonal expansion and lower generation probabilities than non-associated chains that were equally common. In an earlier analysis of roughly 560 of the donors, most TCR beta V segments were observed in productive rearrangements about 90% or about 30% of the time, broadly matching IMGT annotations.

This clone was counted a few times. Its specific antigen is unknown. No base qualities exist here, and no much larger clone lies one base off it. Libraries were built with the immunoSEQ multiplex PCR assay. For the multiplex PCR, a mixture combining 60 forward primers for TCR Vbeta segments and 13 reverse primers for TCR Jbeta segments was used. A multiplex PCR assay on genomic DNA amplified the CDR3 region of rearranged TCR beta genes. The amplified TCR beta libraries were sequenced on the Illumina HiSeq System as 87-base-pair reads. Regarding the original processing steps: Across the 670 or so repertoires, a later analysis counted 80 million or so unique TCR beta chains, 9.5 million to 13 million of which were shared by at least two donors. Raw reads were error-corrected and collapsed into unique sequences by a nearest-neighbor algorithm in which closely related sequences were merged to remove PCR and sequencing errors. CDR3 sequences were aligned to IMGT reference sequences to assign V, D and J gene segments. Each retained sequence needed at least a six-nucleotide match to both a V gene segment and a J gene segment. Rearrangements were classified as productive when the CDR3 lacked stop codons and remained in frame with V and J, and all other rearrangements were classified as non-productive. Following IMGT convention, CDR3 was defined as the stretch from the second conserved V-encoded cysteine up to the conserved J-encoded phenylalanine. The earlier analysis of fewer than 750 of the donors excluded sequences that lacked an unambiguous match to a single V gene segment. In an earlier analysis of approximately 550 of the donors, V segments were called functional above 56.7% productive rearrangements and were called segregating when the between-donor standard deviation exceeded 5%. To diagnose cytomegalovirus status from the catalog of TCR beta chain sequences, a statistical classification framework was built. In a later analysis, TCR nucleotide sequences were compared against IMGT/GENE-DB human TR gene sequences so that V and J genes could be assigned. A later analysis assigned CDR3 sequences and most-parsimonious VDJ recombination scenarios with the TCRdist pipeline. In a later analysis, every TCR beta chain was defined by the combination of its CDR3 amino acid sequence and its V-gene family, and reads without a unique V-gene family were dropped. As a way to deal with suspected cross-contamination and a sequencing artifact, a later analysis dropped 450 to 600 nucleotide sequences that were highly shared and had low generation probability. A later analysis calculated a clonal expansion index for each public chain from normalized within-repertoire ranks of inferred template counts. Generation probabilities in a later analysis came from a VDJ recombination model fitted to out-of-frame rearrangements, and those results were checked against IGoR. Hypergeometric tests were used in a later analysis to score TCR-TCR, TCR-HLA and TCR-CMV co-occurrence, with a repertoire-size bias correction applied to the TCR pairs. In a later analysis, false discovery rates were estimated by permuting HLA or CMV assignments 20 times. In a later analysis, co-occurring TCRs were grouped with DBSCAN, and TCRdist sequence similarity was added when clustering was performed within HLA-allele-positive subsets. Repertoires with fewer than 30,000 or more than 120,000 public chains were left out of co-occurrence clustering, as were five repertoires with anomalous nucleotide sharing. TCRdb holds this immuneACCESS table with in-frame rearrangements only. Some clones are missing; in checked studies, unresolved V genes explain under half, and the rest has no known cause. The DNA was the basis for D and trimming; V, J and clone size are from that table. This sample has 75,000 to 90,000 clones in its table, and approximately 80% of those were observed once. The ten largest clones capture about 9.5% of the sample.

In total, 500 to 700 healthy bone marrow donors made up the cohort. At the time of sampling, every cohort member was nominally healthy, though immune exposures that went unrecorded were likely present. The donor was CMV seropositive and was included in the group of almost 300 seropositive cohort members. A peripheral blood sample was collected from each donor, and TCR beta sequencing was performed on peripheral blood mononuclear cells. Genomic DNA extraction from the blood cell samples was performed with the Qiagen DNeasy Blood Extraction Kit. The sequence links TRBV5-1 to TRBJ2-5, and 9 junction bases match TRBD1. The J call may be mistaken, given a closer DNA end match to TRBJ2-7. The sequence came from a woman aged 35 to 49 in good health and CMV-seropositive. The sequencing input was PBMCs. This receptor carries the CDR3 CASSWFFSTGTGSGEQYF. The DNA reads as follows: TGCGCCAGCAGCTGGTTTTTTTCAACCGGGACAGGGTCCGGCGAGCAGTACTTC.